Presented here are 14 T cell receptor beta chains from one specimen sequenced in a study of neurological immune-mediated disorders. One entry per CDR3 protein results from TCRdb running MiXCR on the 5' RACE reads. The table has some 46,000 distinct CDR3 sequences, over 9% seen once. Sequencing was done on a sample of PBMCs. These receptors originate from a man in his 70s with HTLV-1-associated myelopathy (HAM/TSP).

There are many counts of this clonotype. The chain links TRBV10-3 to TRBJ2-3, with unresolved D. Trimming cost V 8 bases and J 0 bases, with 6 bases left between them. This CDR3 region has 12 residues. From germline, CDR1 is ENHRY and CDR2 SYGVKD. CDR3 loop: CAIGGSTDTQYF. CDR3 in DNA: TGTGCCATCGGCGGTAGCACAGATACGCAGTATTTT.

This clonotype appeared many times. V gene TRBV24-1 combines with J gene TRBJ2-3; D may be TRBD2 (6 bases). This CDR3 is built from 14 residues. Germline V CDR1 and CDR2: KGHDR, SFDVKD. V dropped 10 bases and J dropped 3 bases, with 16 bases sitting between them. The chain's CDR3 is CATNSGERTDTQYF. For the CDR3, the DNA is TGTGCCACAAACTCGGGGGAGCGGACAGATACGCAGTATTTT.

This clonotype was counted many times. This chain joins TRBV12-3 or TRBV12-4 and TRBJ2-1; 8 positions match TRBD2. V lost 2 bases and J lost 5; bases outside the gene matches: 11. This CDR3 contains 17 residues. CDR3 sequence: CASSLLLTSGKNNEQFF. The CDR3, as DNA: TGTGCCAGCAGTTTATTGTTAACTAGCGGTAAGAACAATGAGCAGTTCTTC.

The chain carries TRBV7-6 and TRBJ2-1, with 11 bases matching TRBD2. After removal of 10 bases from V and 5 bases from J, the junction contained 10 bases not matched to a gene. The germline gives CDR1 SGHVS, CDR2 FNYEAQ. This CDR3 has 15 residues. Here the CDR3 reads CAIGLGTSGNNEQFF. For the CDR3, the DNA is TGTGCCATCGGCTTAGGGACTAGCGGAAACAATGAGCAGTTCTTC. Filled out from reference TRBV7-6 and TRBJ2-1, the complete variable domain reads GAGVSQSPRYKVTKRGQDVALRCDPISGHVSLYWYRQALGQGPEFLTYFNYEAQQDKSGLPNDRFSAERPEGSISTLTIQRTEQRDSAMYRCAIGLGTSGNNEQFFGPGTRLTVL.

This clonotype appeared many times. The rearrangement joins TRBV20-1 to TRBJ2-1, with a tentative D call TRBD2 (5 bases). V was shortened by 3 bases and J by 2 bases, with 14 bases between the two germline ends. Germline assignment: CDR1 DFQATT and CDR2 SNEGSKA (reference sequence). The CDR3 is 15 residues long. This CDR3 is CSASKRRAAYNEQFF. CDR3 coding DNA: TGCAGTGCTAGTAAGCGGCGGGCTGCCTACAATGAGCAGTTCTTC.

This clonotype was seen ten or more times. CDR3 coding DNA: TGCAGTGCTAGTTCTAGCGCATACAATGAGCAGTTCTTC. This translates into CSASSSAYNEQFF. The V gene is TRBV20-1, the J gene TRBJ2-1, with a possible D match to TRBD2 (6 bases). With 3 bases removed from V and 4 bases from J, the gap between germline ends came to 10 bases. Germline loops: CDR1 DFQATT, CDR2 SNEGSKA (reference sequence). The CDR3 covers 13 residues.

The chain couples TRBV12-3 or TRBV12-4 to TRBJ2-7; maybe TRBD2 (5 bases). The V end was cut by 6 bases, the J end by 3 bases, with 18 bases between. The length of the CDR3 is 15 residues. The CDR3 DNA is TGTGCCAGCAGCGCGAGGATGGGGAGTAGCTACGAGCAGTACTTC. Translation: CASSARMGSSYEQYF.

This clonotype was detected ten times or more. This rearrangement joins TRBV7-2 to TRBJ2-3, with D unclear. The germline gives CDR1 SGHTA, CDR2 FQGNSA. CDR3 length equals 14 residues. V was cut by 1 base and J by 3 bases, with 8 bases left in between. CDR3 sequence reads: CASSLVLGTDTQYF. CDR3 sequence (DNA): TGTGCCAGCAGCTTAGTTCTGGGGACAGATACGCAGTATTTT.

This clonotype was seen repeatedly, ten times or more. V and J are TRBV7-9 and TRBJ2-3; 8 bases are a match to TRBD2. Germline CDR1 is SEHNR and CDR2 is FQNEAQ (reference sequence). This CDR3 contains 14 residues. J lost 2 bases, V lost 11 bases, and 9 bases had no gene match. CDR3 nucleotides: TGTGCCGGGGGTAGTAGCGGGAACACAGATACGCAGTATTTT. This codes for CAGGSSGNTDTQYF.

In this sample, this clonotype turned up many times. The genes are TRBV20-1 and TRBJ2-2; TRBD2 agrees at 10 bases. With V trimmed by 2 bases and J by 9 bases, 15 bases remained unmatched. This CDR3 region has 17 residues. Germline values: CDR1 DFQATT, CDR2 SNEGSKA (reference sequence). DNA of the CDR3: TGCAGTGCTAGATACCTGGGGAGGCTAGCGGGAGAAAGGGAGCTGTTTTTT. This encodes CSARYLGRLAGERELFF.

By share, this clonotype counts as medium-sized. The V call is TRBV6-2 or TRBV6-3, the J call TRBJ1-1; a weak D match, TRBD1 (6 bases). This CDR3 is built from 14 residues. The V end was cut by 1 base, the J end by 4 bases, with 10 bases between. CDR1 MNHEY and CDR2 SVGEGT come from the germline V gene. CDR3 in amino acids: CASSYWGRSTEAFF. The CDR3 DNA reads TGTGCCAGCAGTTACTGGGGGCGAAGCACTGAAGCTTTCTTT.

This clonotype was recorded many times. This chain uses TRBV28 with TRBJ1-3, with D unclear. The CDR3 consists of 13 residues. V was clipped by 11 bases and J by 5 bases, with 16 bases between them. Per the germline V gene, CDR1 is MDHEN and CDR2 is SYDVKM. CDR3 loop: CASESNGRNTIYF. The DNA for the CDR3 is TGTGCCTCGGAATCCAACGGGAGAAACACCATATATTTT.

This clonotype was seen ten or more times. The genes are TRBV5-1 and TRBJ2-3, with D possibly being TRBD1 or TRBD2 (5 bases each). The V and J ends lost 0 bases and 0 bases respectively, with 5 bases between them. Germline values: CDR1 SGHRS, CDR2 YFSETQ. There are 14 residues in the CDR3. Written as DNA, the CDR3 is TGCGCCAGCAGCTTGGGGGACAGCACAGATACGCAGTATTTT. Protein sequence: CASSLGDSTDTQYF. Using reference TRBV5-1 and TRBJ2-3 for the parts outside the CDR3, the full variable domain is KAGVTQTPRYLIKTRGQQVTLSCSPISGHRSVSWYQQTPGQGLQFLFEYFSETQRNKGNFPGRFSGRQFSNSRSEMNVSTLELGDSALYLCASSLGDSTDTQYFGPGTRLTVL.

This clonotype was seen repeatedly, ten times or more. This chain connects TRBV10-3 to TRBJ2-5; 10 bases line up with TRBD2. V shed 0 bases and J 5 bases; nucleotides not matched to a gene: 18. Per germline, CDR1 ENHRY and CDR2 SYGVKD. The CDR3 covers 20 residues. In DNA form, the CDR3 reads TGTGCCATCAGTGAGTCGGTAGTAGGCTGGCTAGCGGGAGATCGGGAGACCCAGTACTTC. Translated, it gives CAISESVVGWLAGDRETQYF.